These 16 T cell receptor beta chains were sequenced from one sample in a study of T cell clonotyping in hematopoietic cell transplantation (dated by TCRdb to about 2021). The library relied on the immunoSEQ multiplex PCR assay. The source is immuneACCESS, and TCRdb retained only in-frame sequences with V and J called. Part of the clones is not carried over; for the studies checked, unresolved V genes explain less than half of this, and the remainder is unexplained. The sample yields some 17,000 clones; around 90% were counted once. The leading ten clones occupy around 3% of the sample. The sample taken for sequencing was peripheral blood mononuclear cells. Source of these receptors: a man in his forties or fifties in good health. Some clones in this sample may be carry-over from other donors' samples.

This chain uses TRBV30 with TRBJ1-4; tentatively, D is TRBD1 (5 bases). V was clipped by 4 bases and J by 8 bases, with 14 bases between them. This CDR3 region has 13 residues. Germline CDR1 is GTSNPN and CDR2 is SVGIG (reference sequence). CDR3 residues: CAWTPRASEKLFF. In nucleotides, the CDR3 is TGTGCCTGGACCCCCAGGGCCTCGGAAAAACTGTTTTTT.

V is TRBV30 and J is TRBJ2-2; 8 bases line up with TRBD1. CDR1 is GTSNPN and CDR2 is SVGIG in the germline V gene (reference sequence). The ends lost 0 bases at V and 6 bases at J; junction bases unmatched: 6. This CDR3 comprises 15 residues. The CDR3 DNA is TGTGCCTGGAGTGTACAGTTACAGGGGGCCGGGGAGCTGTTTTTT. Its translation: CAWSVQLQGAGELFF.

The chain combines TRBV5-1 with TRBJ2-5; TRBD2 might be the D (6 bases). The CDR3 is 14 residues long. Between the trimmed V and J ends, which lost 1 base and 3 bases, there was a span of 10 bases. Germline-derived CDR1 and CDR2 are SGHRS and YFSETQ. The chain's CDR3 is CASSLTPGEETQYF. CDR3 coding DNA: TGCGCCAGCAGCTTGACTCCGGGGGAAGAGACCCAGTACTTC.

This clone was found once. The chain joins TRBV30 to TRBJ2-3, with D unclear. Trimming shortened V by 3 bases and J by 6 bases, and 16 bases separated the two germline ends. CDR1 and CDR2 from the germline V gene are GTSNPN and SVGIG (reference sequence). The CDR3 runs 14 residues. In DNA, the CDR3 is TGTGCCTGGAGCTTAGGGCGCCACACCGATACGCAGTATTTT. Translating gives CAWSLGRHTDTQYF.

The chain employs TRBV4-1 and TRBJ1-5, with a tentative D call TRBD1 (5 bases). The germline V and J ends were trimmed by 1 base and 5 bases, with 15 bases remaining between them. From germline, CDR1 is MGHRA and CDR2 YSYEKL. This CDR3 is built from 16 residues. For the CDR3, the DNA is TGCGCCAGCAGCCAAGCGTGGGGGGACCGCTATCAGCCCCAGCATTTT. Protein sequence: CASSQAWGDRYQPQHF.

This clone came up once. The chain recombines TRBV5-1 with TRBJ1-1; tentative D call: TRBD1 (5 bases). The V and J ends lost 4 bases and 7 bases respectively, with 14 bases between them. The germline CDR1 and CDR2 sequences are SGHRS and YFSETQ. This CDR3 has 13 residues. The CDR3 sequence: CASSPRDGHEAFF. The CDR3 coding sequence is TGCGCCAGCAGCCCTCGGGACGGCCATGAAGCTTTCTTT.

The gene calls are TRBV29-1 and TRBJ2-7, with TRBD1 as a possible D gene (6 bases). The V and J ends lost 1 base and 7 bases respectively, with 20 bases between them. There are 15 residues in the CDR3. In germline, CDR1 is SQVTM, CDR2 ANQGSEA. The CDR3 loop reads CSVEGTDFFSREQYF. The CDR3 region has the DNA TGCAGCGTTGAAGGGACAGATTTTTTCTCTAGAGAGCAGTACTTC.

The rearrangement uses TRBV29-1 and TRBJ2-7, with a weak D call TRBD1 (6 bases). Germline V gives CDR1 SQVTM, CDR2 ANQGSEA. V was cut by 6 bases and J by 6 bases, with 12 bases left in between. CDR3 length: 11 residues. In nucleotides, the CDR3 is TGCAGCGTGACAGGAGTCTCCGAGCAGTACTTC. Translated, it gives CSVTGVSEQYF.

This rearrangement joins TRBV29-1 to TRBJ1-2; D ambiguous. There are 12 residues in the CDR3. The germline V and J ends were trimmed by 7 bases and 4 bases, with 13 bases remaining between them. Per germline, CDR1 SQVTM and CDR2 ANQGSEA. The DNA for the CDR3 is TGCAGCGACATTGGCAGCTCCTATGGCTACACCTTC. Encoded protein: CSDIGSSYGYTF.

The chain uses TRBV5-1 and TRBJ1-6, with D unresolved. Per germline, CDR1 SGHRS and CDR2 YFSETQ. The CDR3 spans 17 residues. V was pared by 0 bases and J by 6 bases, with 16 bases between. The CDR3 coding sequence is TGCGCCAGCAGCTTGGCCTCGGATCACTTGGGTAATTCACCCCTCCACTTT. Translated: CASSLASDHLGNSPLHF. The full variable domain, rest sourced from reference TRBV5-1 and TRBJ1-6, is KAGVTQTPRYLIKTRGQQVTLSCSPISGHRSVSWYQQTPGQGLQFLFEYFSETQRNKGNFPGRFSGRQFSNSRSEMNVSTLELGDSALYLCASSLASDHLGNSPLHFGNGTRLTVT.

The gene calls are TRBV9 and TRBJ1-2; a weak D match, TRBD1 (5 bases). V was cut by 3 bases and J by 2 bases, with 11 bases left in between. The CDR3 runs 14 residues. Germline V gene data show CDR1 as SGDLS and CDR2 as YYNGEE. The CDR3 sequence: CASSAPGVNYGYTF. The CDR3 DNA reads as TGTGCCAGCAGCGCCCCGGGGGTCAACTATGGCTACACCTTC.

V is TRBV19 and J is TRBJ1-2; D gene ambiguous. Germline-derived CDR1 and CDR2 are LNHDA and SQIVND (reference sequence). V lost 1 base to trimming and J lost 5 bases, with 14 bases between them. The CDR3 spans 15 residues. The CDR3 region has the DNA TGTGCCAGTAGTATAGGGGCCGCCAGAACGTATGGCTACACCTTC. Its translation is CASSIGAARTYGYTF.

The chain has TRBV28 and TRBJ2-1; 7 bases agree with TRBD1. Germline trimming cut 5 bases from V and 8 bases from J; bases unmatched to any gene: 15. The length of the CDR3 is 16 residues. The germline V gene encodes CDR1 MDHEN and CDR2 SYDVKM. The CDR3 here is CASSQNGQVKIHEQFF. In DNA form, the CDR3 reads TGTGCCAGCAGTCAGAATGGACAGGTCAAGATCCATGAGCAGTTCTTC.

The gene calls are TRBV11-3 and TRBJ2-7; weak D call: TRBD2 (6 bases). V shed 4 bases and J shed 2 bases, with 12 bases lying between them. The CDR3 is made up of 14 amino acids. CDR1 and CDR2 from the germline V gene are SGHNT and YENEEA. Here the CDR3 DNA reads TGTGCCAGCAGCTCCTCGACTAGAACCTACGAGCAGTACTTC. This gives the protein CASSSSTRTYEQYF.

CDR3 bases: TGTGCCAGTAGTATAGAACCGGGACAGGGCTACGAGCAGTACTTC. Translating it yields CASSIEPGQGYEQYF. The J gene is TRBJ2-7, the V gene TRBV19; 9 bases fit TRBD1. The ends lost 0 bases at V and 3 bases at J; junction bases unmatched: 3. This CDR3 is built from 15 residues. Germline loops: CDR1 LNHDA, CDR2 SQIVND (reference sequence).

The chain carries TRBV7-6 and TRBJ2-7, with a tentative D call TRBD1 (6 bases). Trimming stripped 1 base from V and 4 bases from J, with 8 bases between. Germline lookup yields CDR1 SGHVS and CDR2 FNYEAQ. The CDR3 extends over 13 amino acids. CDR3 DNA sequence: TGTGCCAGCAGCTTAGGGACAGCTTACGAGCAGTACTTC. Its translation is CASSLGTAYEQYF.